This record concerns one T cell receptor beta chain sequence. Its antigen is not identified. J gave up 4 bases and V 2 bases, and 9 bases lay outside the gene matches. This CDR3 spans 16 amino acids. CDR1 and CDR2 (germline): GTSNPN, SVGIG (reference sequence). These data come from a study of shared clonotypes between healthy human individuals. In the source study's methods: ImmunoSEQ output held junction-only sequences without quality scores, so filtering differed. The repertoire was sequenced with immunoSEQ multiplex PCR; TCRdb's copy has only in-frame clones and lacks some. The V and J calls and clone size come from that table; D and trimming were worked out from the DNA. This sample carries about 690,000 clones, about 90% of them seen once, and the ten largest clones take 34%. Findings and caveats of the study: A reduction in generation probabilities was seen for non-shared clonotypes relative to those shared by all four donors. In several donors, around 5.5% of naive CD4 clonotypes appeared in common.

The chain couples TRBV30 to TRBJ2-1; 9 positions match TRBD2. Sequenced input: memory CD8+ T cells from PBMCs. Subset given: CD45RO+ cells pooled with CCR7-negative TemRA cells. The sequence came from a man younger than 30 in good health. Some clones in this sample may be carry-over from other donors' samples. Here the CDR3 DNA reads TGTGCCTGGAGTTTCTTCACGGGACTAGCTTACAATGAGCAGTTCTTC. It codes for CAWSFFTGLAYNEQFF. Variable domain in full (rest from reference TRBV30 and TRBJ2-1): SQTIHQWPATLVQPVGSPLSLECTVEGTSNPNLYWYRQAAGRGLQLLFYSVGIGQISSEVPQNLSASRPQDRQFILSSKKLLLSDSGFYLCAWSFFTGLAYNEQFFGPGTRLTVL.